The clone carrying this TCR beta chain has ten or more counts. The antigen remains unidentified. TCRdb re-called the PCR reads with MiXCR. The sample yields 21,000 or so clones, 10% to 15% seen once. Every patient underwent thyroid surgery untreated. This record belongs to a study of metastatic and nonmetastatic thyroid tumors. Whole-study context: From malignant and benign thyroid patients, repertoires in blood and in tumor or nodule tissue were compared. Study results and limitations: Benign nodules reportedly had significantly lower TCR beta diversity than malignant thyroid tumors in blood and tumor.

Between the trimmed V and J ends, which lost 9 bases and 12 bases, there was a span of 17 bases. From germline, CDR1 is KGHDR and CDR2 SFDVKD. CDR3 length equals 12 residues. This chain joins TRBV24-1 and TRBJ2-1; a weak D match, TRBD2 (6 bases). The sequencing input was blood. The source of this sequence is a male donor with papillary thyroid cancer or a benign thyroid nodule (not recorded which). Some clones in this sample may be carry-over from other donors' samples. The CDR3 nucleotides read TGTGCCACCTCCTGGGGGGAATATGGGCAGTTCTTC. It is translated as CATSWGEYGQFF.